This T cell receptor beta chain emerged from a study of blood T cell repertoires in COVID-19. The method was immunoSEQ multiplex PCR; TCRdb's version includes in-frame clones alone and lacks a portion of them. The sample has around 250,000 clones, roughly nine tenths seen once. Germline V gene lookup returns CDR1 SGHAT and CDR2 FQNNGV. This CDR3 has 16 amino acids. V was cut by 1 base and J by 6 bases, with 16 bases left in between. The material sequenced was peripheral blood. The TCR was taken from a man aged 55 to 70 with acute or convalescent COVID-19. This chain connects TRBV11-2 to TRBJ2-1; tentative D call: TRBD2 (6 bases). The CDR3 here is CASSLGPGSLSNEQFF. CDR3 DNA: TGTGCCAGCAGCTTAGGGCCCGGGAGTCTTTCCAATGAGCAGTTCTTC. Full variable domain (rest looked up from reference TRBV11-2 and TRBJ2-1): EAGVAQSPRYKIIEKRQSVAFWCNPISGHATLYWYQQILGQGPKLLIQFQNNGVVDDSQLPKDRFSAERLKGVDSTLKIQPAKLEDSAVYLCASSLGPGSLSNEQFFGPGTRLTVL.